These 30 T cell receptor beta chains were all obtained from the same sample, sequenced in a study of cytomegalovirus exposure and HLA in healthy donors. PCR involved 60 Vbeta and 13 Jbeta primers. Sequencing used immunoSEQ multiplex PCR; TCRdb keeps in-frame clones, though not all of them. The table has some 130,000 clones, 81% seen once. The sample was PBMCs. All receptors derive from a man younger than 35 in good health and CMV-seronegative.

The rearrangement uses TRBV5-1 and TRBJ1-1; D possibly corresponds to TRBD1 (5 bases). V was trimmed by 4 bases and J by 1 base, leaving 8 bases between them. The CDR3 is 13 amino acids. Germline CDR1 SGHRS, CDR2 YFSETQ. This CDR3 reads CASSPRENTEAFF. The CDR3 nucleotides read TGCGCCAGCAGCCCCAGGGAGAACACTGAAGCTTTCTTT.

This clone has a handful of counts. CDR3 in DNA: TGTGCCAGCAGTTTAGGCAGGTCCTACGAGCAGTACTTC. This gives the protein CASSLGRSYEQYF. The chain couples TRBV27 to TRBJ2-7; the D is unclear. V was clipped by 2 bases and J by 1 base, with 6 bases between them. The V gene's germline CDR1 is MNHEY and CDR2 SMNVEV (reference sequence). CDR3 length equals 13 residues.

This clone was recorded once. The chain employs TRBV30 and TRBJ2-1, with TRBD2 matching over 10 bases. CDR1 is GTSNPN and CDR2 is SVGIG in the germline V gene (reference sequence). The ends lost 8 bases at V and 7 bases at J; junction bases unmatched: 11. This CDR3 has 14 residues. The chain's CDR3 is CAAPSGGAWNEQFF. The CDR3 DNA is TGTGCCGCACCCAGCGGGGGGGCCTGGAATGAGCAGTTCTTC.

The chain is built from TRBV25-1 and TRBJ1-2; the match to TRBD1 covers 8 bases. CDR1 is MGHDK, CDR2 SYGVNS, per germline. This CDR3 spans 15 amino acids. The junction had 8 bases not matched to a gene; V was cut back by 1 base and J by 7 bases. DNA of the CDR3: TGTGCCAGCAGTGAATTGGGGCAGGGGGCGAGTGGCTACACCTTC. Translating it yields CASSELGQGASGYTF.

Written as DNA, the CDR3 is TGCGCCAGCAGCCAAGATCAGGGAATGGATGAGCAGTTCTTC. Translation: CASSQDQGMDEQFF. The chain has TRBV4-1 and TRBJ2-1; D might be TRBD1 (5 bases). The V and J ends lost 0 bases and 8 bases respectively, with 11 bases between them. The CDR3 contains 14 residues. The germline V gene encodes CDR1 MGHRA and CDR2 YSYEKL.

The chain links TRBV18 to TRBJ2-7; 8 nucleotides agree with TRBD1. With V trimmed by 4 bases and J by 4 bases, 9 bases remained unmatched. The CDR3 runs 15 residues. Germline V gives CDR1 KGHSH, CDR2 LQKENI. DNA for the CDR3: TGTGCCAGCTCACGCCCCGGACAGGGCCAGTACGAGCAGTACTTC. This translates into CASSRPGQGQYEQYF.

This clone was found a few times. The chain has TRBV2 and TRBJ1-5; 8 bases agree with TRBD1. V was pared by 6 bases and J by 3 bases, with 7 bases of the junction left unmatched. Germline loops: CDR1 SNHLY, CDR2 FYNNEI. The CDR3 length is 15 residues. In nucleotides, the CDR3 is TGTGCCAGCAGCCCCGGGACAGGCCTCAATCAGCCCCAGCATTTT. Protein: CASSPGTGLNQPQHF.

The chain's CDR3 is CASSSGQNNQPQHF. The CDR3 DNA reads TGTGCCAGCAGCTCGGGACAGAACAATCAGCCCCAGCATTTT. The rearrangement joins TRBV5-6 to TRBJ1-5; 7 nucleotides match TRBD1. Trimming cost V 3 bases and J 3 bases; bases outside gene matches: 3. This CDR3 is 14 amino acids long. Germline lookup yields CDR1 SGHDT and CDR2 YYEEEE.

The V and J genes are TRBV14 and TRBJ1-2; 9 bases align to TRBD1. Germline values: CDR1 SGHDN, CDR2 FVKESK. V trimming: 1 base; J trimming: 7 bases; junction bases outside the gene matches: 7. CDR3 length: 15 residues. The CDR3 nucleotides read TGTGCCAGCAGCCAAGCCGGGACAGGGATGGGTGGCTACACCTTC. Its protein is CASSQAGTGMGGYTF.

The rearrangement uses TRBV5-4 and TRBJ2-1; TRBD1 matches 8 bases. After removal of 4 bases from V and 8 bases from J, the junction contained 11 bases not matched to a gene. There are 15 residues in the CDR3. CDR1 SGHNT and CDR2 YYREEE come from the germline V gene (reference sequence). The CDR3 region has the DNA TGTGCCAGCAGCCCTGGGACAGGACGTCGGGATGAGCAGTTCTTC. Translated, it gives CASSPGTGRRDEQFF.

This clone turned up a few times. The rearrangement joins TRBV7-8 to TRBJ1-1, with 7 positions matching TRBD1. The V gene's germline CDR1 is SGHVS and CDR2 FQNEAQ. The CDR3 totals 14 residues. Trimming at V came to 9 bases and at J to 1 base, leaving 8 bases not matched to a gene. This CDR3 reads CASYTGTANTEAFF. CDR3 in DNA: TGTGCCAGTTATACCGGGACAGCGAACACTGAAGCTTTCTTT.

The chain has TRBV18 and TRBJ1-1; 7 positions agree with TRBD1. Germline V gene lookup returns CDR1 KGHSH and CDR2 LQKENI. The CDR3 covers 16 residues. V was clipped by 5 bases and J by 2 bases; unmatched bases: 11. The CDR3 DNA is TGTGCCAGCTCAACCCAACCGGGACAGCTAAACACTGAAGCTTTCTTT. Protein product: CASSTQPGQLNTEAFF.

The chain uses TRBV11-2 and TRBJ2-3, with 11 bases aligning to TRBD1. With V trimmed by 5 bases and J by 0 bases, 10 bases remained unmatched. The CDR3 length is 18 residues. Germline assignment: CDR1 SGHAT and CDR2 FQNNGV. CDR3 protein: CASSAGTGGGTSTDTQYF. The CDR3 DNA is TGTGCCAGCAGCGCAGGGACAGGGGGAGGTACTAGCACAGATACGCAGTATTTT.

This rearrangement joins TRBV9 to TRBJ1-2; a weak D match, TRBD1 (6 bases). This CDR3 has 17 residues. Germline V gene sequence: CDR1 SGDLS, CDR2 YYNGEE. V lost 0 bases, J lost 2 bases, and 17 bases lay in between. This CDR3 is CASSVGSKDRHNYGYTF. The CDR3 DNA is TGTGCCAGCAGCGTAGGGTCCAAGGACAGACACAACTATGGCTACACCTTC.

J is TRBJ2-5 and V is TRBV15; 9 nucleotides agree with TRBD1. The J call could be wrong; TRBJ2-7 is a better fit for the DNA end. The CDR3 loop spans 16 amino acids. Germline assignment: CDR1 LNHNV and CDR2 YYDKDF (reference sequence). In DNA, the CDR3 is TGTGCCACCAGCAGTCGAAAAGGACAGGGGACAGACGAGCAGTACTTC. Protein: CATSSRKGQGTDEQYF.

The chain recombines TRBV28 with TRBJ2-5, with 8 bases aligning to TRBD1. Germline CDR1 reads MDHEN; CDR2 reads SYDVKM. The CDR3 runs 13 residues. After removal of 6 bases from V and 5 bases from J, the junction contained 5 bases not matched to a gene. The CDR3 DNA follows: TGTGCCAGCAGCCACCGGGACAGGGAGACCCAGTACTTC. The encoded protein is CASSHRDRETQYF. Full variable domain (missing parts from reference TRBV28 and TRBJ2-5): DVKVTQSSRYLVKRTGEKVFLECVQDMDHENMFWYRQDPGLGLRLIYFSYDVKMKEKGDIPEGYSVSREKKERFSLILESASTNQTSMYLCASSHRDRETQYFGPGTRLLVL.

A remark on this clone: Compared with germline, one end of the junction differs, possibly owing to a read error. The chain employs TRBV10-1 and TRBJ1-5; D gene ambiguous. The germline CDR1 and CDR2 sequences are WNHNN and SYGVQD (reference sequence). The CDR3 spans 16 residues. CDR3 sequence (DNA): TGCGCCAGCAGTCTCGGGAGGGTCATCGGTAATCAGCCCCAGCGTTTT. This codes for CASSLGRVIGNQPQRF.

This clone was seen only once. The chain links TRBV30 to TRBJ1-6; a weak D match, TRBD1 (5 bases). With 3 bases removed from V and 13 bases from J, the gap between germline ends came to 19 bases. Per germline, CDR1 GTSNPN and CDR2 SVGIG (reference sequence). There are 14 residues in the CDR3. DNA for the CDR3: TGTGCCTGGAGCCGACAGAGCTCTTCCCCCCCCCTCCACTTT. Protein product: CAWSRQSSSPPLHF.

This clone was seen a few times. J is TRBJ2-3 and V is TRBV9; tentatively, D is TRBD1 (6 bases). V dropped 3 bases and J dropped 0 bases, with 8 bases sitting between them. Germline loops: CDR1 SGDLS, CDR2 YYNGEE. CDR3 length equals 14 residues. CDR3 protein: CASSGDTSTDTQYF. The CDR3 region has the DNA TGTGCCAGCAGCGGGGACACGAGCACAGATACGCAGTATTTT.

The chain employs TRBV6-5 and TRBJ2-1; 9 bases fit TRBD1. Germline loops: CDR1 MNHEY, CDR2 SVGAGI. Trimming removed 1 base from V and 5 bases from J; junction bases left unmatched: 6. The CDR3 length is 16 residues. Here the CDR3 reads CASSYFNRGPNNEQFF. The CDR3 coding sequence is TGTGCCAGCAGTTACTTTAACAGGGGGCCTAACAATGAGCAGTTCTTC.

The rearrangement links TRBV5-8 to TRBJ1-1; no clear D. Germline CDR1 and CDR2: SGHTS and YDEGEE. CDR3 length: 12 residues. Trimming removed 4 bases from V and 2 bases from J, with 6 bases in between. The CDR3: CASSDTNTEAFF. CDR3 coding DNA: TGTGCCAGCAGCGACACAAACACTGAAGCTTTCTTT.

The J gene is TRBJ1-1, the V gene TRBV27; 7 bases align to TRBD1. The CDR3 has 13 amino acids. Per germline, CDR1 MNHEY and CDR2 SMNVEV (reference sequence). The V segment lost 5 bases and the J segment 7 bases; nucleotides outside the gene matches: 7. CDR3 protein: CASSLQTGYEAFF. CDR3 DNA: TGTGCCAGCAGTCTACAGACAGGGTATGAAGCTTTCTTT.

This sequence joins TRBV7-2 and TRBJ2-3; 12 nucleotides align to TRBD2. V was clipped by 5 bases and J by 5 bases; unmatched bases: 8. The CDR3 length is 16 residues. Germline lookup yields CDR1 SGHTA and CDR2 FQGNSA. The CDR3 DNA is TGTGCCAGCAGCCAGGAACTAGCGGGGGGAGTAGATACGCAGTATTTT. It yields the protein CASSQELAGGVDTQYF.

This clone was counted only a few times. This chain connects TRBV2 to TRBJ2-1, with 9 positions matching TRBD2. Germline trimming cut 2 bases from V and 9 bases from J; bases unmatched to any gene: 11. Germline lookup yields CDR1 SNHLY and CDR2 FYNNEI. The CDR3 has 16 residues. As DNA, the CDR3 is TGTGCCAGCAGTGAATCCGGCGGGGGGGCCTGGAGTGAGCAGTTCTTC. Translated: CASSESGGGAWSEQFF.

The rearrangement uses TRBV10-3 and TRBJ1-6; 9 nucleotides align to TRBD1. V was clipped by 2 bases and J by 5 bases; unmatched bases: 1. This CDR3 has 15 amino acids. The V gene's germline CDR1 is ENHRY and CDR2 SYGVKD. In nucleotides, the CDR3 is TGTGCCATCAGTGAGGACAGGGGGAATAATTCACCCCTCCACTTT. It translates to CAISEDRGNNSPLHF.

The chain recombines TRBV11-2 with TRBJ2-7; 9 positions agree with TRBD1. Trimming removed 3 bases from V and 6 bases from J; junction bases left unmatched: 0. The CDR3 is 12 amino acids. Per the germline V gene, CDR1 is SGHAT and CDR2 is FQNNGV. The CDR3 loop is CASSLDRGEQYF. In DNA form, the CDR3 reads TGTGCCAGCAGCTTGGACAGGGGCGAGCAGTACTTC.

V and J are TRBV2 and TRBJ1-1, with 8 bases matching TRBD1. Germline V gene sequence: CDR1 SNHLY, CDR2 FYNNEI. The J segment lost 3 bases and the V segment lost 10 bases, leaving 16 bases of the junction unmatched. The CDR3 runs 16 residues. The CDR3 here is CATQWGQDSSYTEAFF. The CDR3 coding sequence is TGTGCCACCCAGTGGGGACAGGATTCGTCCTACACTGAAGCTTTCTTT.

V usage is TRBV19 and J usage is TRBJ1-1; 9 nucleotides match TRBD1. The trim removed 6 bases at V and 8 bases at J, leaving 7 bases unmatched. The CDR3 consists of 13 residues. The V gene's germline CDR1 is LNHDA and CDR2 SQIVND (reference sequence). In DNA, the CDR3 is TGTGCCAGTAGAAACACAGGGGGCGAGGAAGCTTTCTTT. Its translation: CASRNTGGEEAFF. The complete variable domain, with remaining parts taken from reference TRBV19 and TRBJ1-1, reads DGGITQSPKYLFRKEGQNVTLSCEQNLNHDAMYWYRQDPGQGLRLIYYSQIVNDFQKGDIAEGYSVSREKKESFPLTVTSAQKNPTAFYLCASRNTGGEEAFFGQGTRLTVV.

The chain combines TRBV9 with TRBJ1-6; D may be TRBD1 (5 bases). CDR3 length: 14 residues. Trimming took 4 bases from V and 3 from J, leaving 8 bases between them. Germline V gene lookup returns CDR1 SGDLS and CDR2 YYNGEE. DNA of the CDR3: TGTGCCAGCAGCACAGGCAGCTATAATTCACCCCTCCACTTT. It is translated as CASSTGSYNSPLHF.

J is TRBJ1-4 and V is TRBV30, with no clear D. The CDR3 extends over 15 amino acids. The V and J ends lost 2 bases and 8 bases respectively, with 18 bases between them. The germline V gene encodes CDR1 GTSNPN and CDR2 SVGIG (reference sequence). CDR3 nucleotides: TGTGCCTGGAGTACTCCCGGGAGGGTAGGAGAAAAACTGTTTTTT. It encodes CAWSTPGRVGEKLFF.